This T cell receptor beta chain was obtained from a study of T cells after yellow fever vaccination. Study details: SMART-Seq v4 Ultra Low Input prepared libraries from low-cell fractions.

TCRdb reanalysed the 5' RACE reads using MiXCR and keeps one entry per CDR3 protein. The sample yields fewer than 150,000 distinct CDR3 sequences, roughly 8% seen once. Worth noting for this clonotype: Antigen: not known.

The CDR3 is made up of 16 amino acids. Germline CDR1 is DFQATT and CDR2 is SNEGSKA (reference sequence). V lost 2 bases, J lost 7 bases, and 13 bases stayed unmatched. Study observations and caveats: The presence of abundant clonotypes contaminating from the bulk population was possible in FACS-sorted repertoires. Weaker overall, the secondary response nonetheless peaked faster (day 5 versus 15).

The origin of this receptor is a man younger than 45 who received the YFV17D yellow fever vaccine. The chain links TRBV20-1 to TRBJ2-3, with 9 nucleotides matching TRBD2. Material: CD4+ T cells sorted from PBMCs, obtained 5 days after the yellow fever booster vaccination. This chain's CDR3 is CSARPGRTSEINTQYF. The CDR3 DNA sequence: TGCAGTGCTAGACCCGGACGGACTAGCGAAATAAATACGCAGTATTTT.